One sample yielded the 5 T cell receptor beta chains listed below, sequenced in a study of T cell clonality in common variable immunodeficiency. Clones were sequenced by immunoSEQ multiplex PCR, and TCRdb holds only the in-frame ones, with some missing. This sample comprises tens of thousands of clones, none seen once only. Material: peripheral blood mononuclear cells. These receptors came from a person aged 18 to 75 in good health.

This clone turned up a few times. The read terminates 3 residues before the CDR3 end, so the remaining end is supplied by the germline J gene. This chain connects TRBV19 to TRBJ2-7; 8 bases are a match to TRBD1. Trimming cost V 8 bases and J 3 bases; bases outside gene matches: 9. The CDR3 consists of 14 residues. CDR1 LNHDA and CDR2 SQIVND come from the germline V gene (reference sequence). The CDR3 region is CASSSDRGVYEQYF. The DNA read from the CDR3 is TGTGCCAGTTCATCAGACAGGGGAGTCTACGAG.

There are many counts of this clone. The read gets to within 3 residues of the CDR3 end, and the germline J gene fills in the rest. The V gene is TRBV7-9, the J gene TRBJ2-2, with 8 bases that match TRBD2. Looked up from germline, CDR1 is SEHNR and CDR2 is FQNEAQ (reference sequence). V dropped 5 bases and J dropped 6; count of bases not matched to a gene: 8. This CDR3 has 15 amino acids. CDR3 DNA (partial): TGTGCCAGCAGCCCTACTAGCGGACCTCCCGGGGAG. It encodes CASSPTSGPPGE. In full, the CDR3 is CASSPTSGPPGELFF.

This clone occurred many times. The CDR3 goes on 3 residues after the read ends, and that part is filled in from the germline J gene. The V call is TRBV14, the J call TRBJ2-1, with TRBD2 matching 10 bases. Germline trimming cut 0 bases from V and 8 bases from J; bases unmatched to any gene: 7. CDR1 and CDR2 (germline): SGHDN, FVKESK. The CDR3 runs to 16 residues. The sequenced CDR3 bases are TGTGCCAGCAGCCAAGAAGGGCTAGCGGGAGCCTATGAG. Protein: CASSQEGLAGAYE. The complete CDR3 protein is CASSQEGLAGAYEQFF.

This clone was seen ten or more times. The CDR3 end falls 3 residues outside the read, so it is completed with the germline J gene. The identical CDR3 is also encoded by other nucleotide sequences in the sample. This rearrangement joins TRBV13 to TRBJ2-6, with 13 bases matching TRBD2. After removal of 4 bases from V and 2 bases from J, the junction contained 11 bases not matched to a gene. The CDR3 is 20 amino acids. Germline CDR1 reads PRHDT; CDR2 reads FYEKMQ (reference sequence). The sequenced part of the CDR3 DNA is TGTGCCAGCAGCTGGCGACTAGCGGGAGGACCAGTCCCTGGGGCCAACGTC. Its translation is CASSWRLAGGPVPGANV. The whole CDR3 sequence reads CASSWRLAGGPVPGANVLTF.

Points on this clone: The read falls 3 residues short of the CDR3 end, and the missing part is taken from the germline J gene. The V call is TRBV20-1, the J call TRBJ1-2; D is unclear. Germline CDR1 is DFQATT and CDR2 is SNEGSKA (reference sequence). This CDR3 region has 14 residues. The CDR3 here is CSATSGSSTDTYTF. CDR3 bases read: TGCAGTGCAACTAGCGGATCAAGCACAGATACC.